Below, 21 T cell receptor beta chains from the same sample are listed, as sequenced in a study of CD8 T cells in ankylosing spondylitis. Points from the study as a whole: For ankylosing spondylitis blood, a TCR beta motif of about eight highly homologous variants appeared characteristic.

The antigens these receptors bind are not known. TCRdb called the 5' RACE reads again in MiXCR, with one record for every CDR3 protein. The table lists some 330,000 distinct CDR3 sequences, approximately 8% of them singletons. The material sequenced was blood, either unsorted or a sorted T cell fraction (not recorded which). These receptors were taken from a male donor with ankylosing spondylitis.

This clonotype was seen repeatedly, ten times or more. The chain employs TRBV5-1 and TRBJ2-3, with D perhaps TRBD1 or TRBD2 (5 bases each). This CDR3 is built from 11 residues. V was clipped by 4 bases and J by 12 bases, with 12 bases between them. Germline loops: CDR1 SGHRS, CDR2 YFSETQ. The CDR3 DNA reads TGCGCCAGCAGCAGGGACGGTCCCCAGTATTTT. This gives the protein CASSRDGPQYF. Full variable domain (remainder filled in from reference TRBV5-1 and TRBJ2-3): KAGVTQTPRYLIKTRGQQVTLSCSPISGHRSVSWYQQTPGQGLQFLFEYFSETQRNKGNFPGRFSGRQFSNSRSEMNVSTLELGDSALYLCASSRDGPQYFGPGTRLTVL.

This clonotype was seen more than once but under ten times. The chain combines TRBV6-2 or TRBV6-3 with TRBJ2-5; the match to TRBD2 covers 11 bases. CDR1 MNHEY and CDR2 SVGEGT come from the germline V gene. This CDR3 region has 14 residues. With 6 bases clipped from V and 10 bases from J, the junction kept 10 bases outside the gene matches. CDR3 bases: TGTGCCAGCAGGCCAACTAGCGGGAGCCCCTTCCAGTACTTC. This gives the protein CASRPTSGSPFQYF.

This clonotype was found a few times. J is TRBJ2-1 and V is TRBV12-3 or TRBV12-4, with no clear D. V was shortened by 2 bases and J by 9 bases, with 17 bases between the two germline ends. The CDR3 has 15 residues. The CDR3 is CASSLFDGRGGEQFF. CDR3 nucleotide sequence: TGTGCCAGCAGTTTATTCGACGGTCGAGGTGGTGAGCAGTTCTTC.

This clonotype was counted between two and nine times. CDR3 DNA: TGTGCCAGCAGCCGAGGGGGCAAAAACATTCAGTACTTC. As protein: CASSRGGKNIQYF. The chain uses TRBV28 and TRBJ2-4, with D tentatively TRBD1 (6 bases). Germline values: CDR1 MDHEN, CDR2 SYDVKM. Trimming took off 6 bases at V and 3 bases at J, with 9 bases between the two ends. CDR3 length equals 13 residues.

This clonotype was counted a few times. J is TRBJ1-4 and V is TRBV10-3, with TRBD1 matching 7 bases. V shed 11 bases and J 7 bases; nucleotides not matched to a gene: 10. The CDR3 is 13 residues long. From germline, CDR1 is ENHRY and CDR2 SYGVKD. This CDR3 is CASSGGVFEKLFF. The CDR3 region has the DNA TGTGCCTCCTCAGGGGGAGTTTTTGAAAAACTGTTTTTT.

This clonotype was detected only a few times. This chain joins TRBV5-8 and TRBJ1-5; D is unclear. Between the trimmed V and J ends, which lost 1 base and 6 bases, there was a span of 17 bases. The CDR3 is 16 residues long. Germline V gene sequence: CDR1 SGHTS, CDR2 YDEGEE. This chain's CDR3 is CASSLSGSADFQPQHF. The CDR3 DNA reads TGTGCCAGCAGCTTGTCAGGTTCGGCGGATTTTCAGCCCCAGCATTTT.

J is TRBJ2-7 and V is TRBV12-3 or TRBV12-4, with TRBD2 matching 10 bases. The CDR3 extends over 16 amino acids. Germline trimming cut 4 bases from V and 7 bases from J; bases unmatched to any gene: 13. The CDR3 is CASSYGAGGPAGEQYF. CDR3 sequence (DNA): TGTGCCAGCAGTTATGGAGCGGGAGGGCCCGCCGGAGAGCAGTACTTC.

This clonotype occurred many times. This sequence joins TRBV11-2 and TRBJ2-1; weak D call: TRBD2 (5 bases). The germline gives CDR1 SGHAT, CDR2 FQNNGV. V was trimmed by 0 bases and J by 8 bases, leaving 11 bases between them. CDR3 length equals 14 residues. CDR3 residues: CASSLDLGVYEQFF. DNA of the CDR3: TGTGCCAGCAGCTTAGATCTCGGGGTTTATGAGCAGTTCTTC.

This clonotype was recorded a few times. V and J are TRBV5-8 and TRBJ1-3; D uncertain. V was clipped by 6 bases and J by 7 bases, with 14 bases between them. The CDR3 totals 13 residues. Per germline, CDR1 SGHTS and CDR2 YDEGEE. CDR3 coding DNA: TGTGCCAGCAACCCGTATCGGGTCAACACCATATATTTT. Its translation: CASNPYRVNTIYF.

This clonotype was picked up a small number of times. The chain links TRBV28 to TRBJ2-7; D not resolved. Trimming shortened V by 2 bases and J by 0 bases, and 8 bases separated the two germline ends. The CDR3 contains 14 residues. Germline values: CDR1 MDHEN, CDR2 SYDVKM. The CDR3 region has the DNA TGTGCCAGCAGTTTAACGGTGAGCTCCTACGAGCAGTACTTC. Its protein is CASSLTVSSYEQYF.

In this sample, this clonotype turned up many times. The chain joins TRBV6-1 to TRBJ2-7; D remains ambiguous. The CDR3 spans 14 residues. Trimming pared 6 bases from V and 0 bases from J, leaving 12 bases between. Germline V gene sequence: CDR1 MNHNS, CDR2 SASEGT. In DNA, the CDR3 is TGTGCCAGCAGCCTTGCGCCGGACTCCTACGAGCAGTACTTC. Encoded protein: CASSLAPDSYEQYF.

The chain carries TRBV27 and TRBJ2-3; no definite D call. Trimming stripped 10 bases from V and 4 bases from J, with 24 bases between. Per the germline V gene, CDR1 is MNHEY and CDR2 is SMNVEV (reference sequence). This CDR3 spans 16 amino acids. The CDR3 region has the DNA TGTGCCACCCAGACTCCCGGGCCGGACCGGGCAGATACGCAGTATTTT. Translation: CATQTPGPDRADTQYF.

The chain's CDR3 is CASSLGDRQGPETQYF. CDR3 DNA: TGTGCCAGCAGCTTGGGGGACCGACAGGGTCCAGAGACCCAGTACTTC. The V call is TRBV5-8, the J call TRBJ2-5, with 7 bases matching TRBD1. Trimming cost V 0 bases and J 4 bases; bases outside gene matches: 9. From germline, CDR1 is SGHTS and CDR2 YDEGEE. The CDR3 loop spans 16 amino acids.

The sample holds a few counts of this clonotype. The chain employs TRBV4-2 and TRBJ2-3; possibly TRBD1 or TRBD2 for D (5 bases each). This CDR3 region has 14 residues. V lost 4 bases, J lost 5 bases, and 13 bases lay in between. CDR1 and CDR2 from the germline V gene are LGHNA and YNFKEQ. CDR3 nucleotide sequence: TGTGCCAGCAGCCCTTCCCGGGGACGAGATACGCAGTATTTT. Amino acid sequence: CASSPSRGRDTQYF.

This clonotype was counted many times. CDR3 DNA sequence: TGTGCCAGCAGCCAAGTAGCCAGTACTGGAAACACCATATATTTT. It translates to CASSQVASTGNTIYF. The J gene is TRBJ1-3, the V gene TRBV4-2; D is ambiguous. Germline loops: CDR1 LGHNA, CDR2 YNFKEQ. Trimming removed 1 base at V and 2 bases at J, with 9 bases between. The CDR3 covers 15 residues.

This clonotype was counted ten times or more. The chain uses TRBV7-3 and TRBJ2-3; no definite D call. CDR1 and CDR2 from the germline V gene are SGHTA and FQGTGA. V was clipped by 2 bases and J by 1 base, with 4 bases between them. CDR3 length: 13 amino acids. CDR3 in DNA: TGTGCCAGCAGCTTATCCCGCACAGATACGCAGTATTTT. This translates into CASSLSRTDTQYF.

Only a few counts were recorded for this clonotype. The V gene is TRBV7-2, the J gene TRBJ1-1; D not resolved. CDR1 SGHTA and CDR2 FQGNSA come from the germline V gene. The CDR3 totals 14 residues. V shed 6 bases and J shed 0 bases, with 11 bases lying between them. The CDR3 nucleotides are TGTGCCAGCAGATCGGACGGGATGAACACTGAAGCTTTCTTT. Translation: CASRSDGMNTEAFF.

The CDR3 sequence: CASSYGLANSYNEQFF. The CDR3 bases are TGTGCCAGCAGTTACGGGCTAGCGAACTCCTACAATGAGCAGTTCTTC. The rearrangement joins TRBV6-5 to TRBJ2-1; D may be TRBD2 (6 bases). The CDR3 spans 16 residues. Trimming stripped 2 bases from V and 0 bases from J, with 11 bases between. Germline V CDR1 and CDR2: MNHEY, SVGAGI.

The rearrangement joins TRBV3-1 to TRBJ1-1; D perhaps matches TRBD1 (6 bases). This CDR3 is built from 15 residues. Germline lookup yields CDR1 LGHDT and CDR2 YNNKEL (reference sequence). V lost 6 bases and J lost 7, with 21 bases in between. Written as DNA, the CDR3 is TGTGCCAGCAGGCACGGATCCGGGGGGCGGAGTGAAGCTTTCTTT. Its translation is CASRHGSGGRSEAFF.

The chain combines TRBV20-1 with TRBJ2-7; tentatively, D is TRBD2 (5 bases). The CDR3 consists of 12 residues. The germline CDR1 and CDR2 sequences are DFQATT and SNEGSKA (reference sequence). V lost 3 bases, J lost 7 bases, and 13 bases lay in between. In nucleotides, the CDR3 is TGCAGTGCTAGTGGGGAGTTTTGGGAGCAGTACTTC. It codes for CSASGEFWEQYF.

Only a few counts were recorded for this clonotype. The chain uses TRBV10-3 and TRBJ1-4; 9 nucleotides line up with TRBD1. Germline V gene data show CDR1 as ENHRY and CDR2 as SYGVKD. Trimming took 9 bases from V and 2 from J; bases not matched to a gene: 16. CDR3 length: 18 amino acids. As DNA, the CDR3 is TGTGCCATTGCCGAGACAGGGGGGCCGCGTGGGACTAATGAAAAACTGTTTTTT. Translation: CAIAETGGPRGTNEKLFF.